The 20 T cell receptor beta chains below come from one sample, sequenced in a study of blood T cell repertoires in COVID-19. The method was immunoSEQ multiplex PCR; TCRdb's version includes in-frame clones alone and lacks a portion of them. Seen here are 130,000 to 150,000 clones, 87% observed once, and the top ten hold approximately 10%. The material sequenced was PBMCs or T cells enriched from blood (not recorded which). The receptor set was obtained from a man aged 55 to 69 who had recovered from COVID-19.

This chain links TRBV28 with TRBJ2-1, with D maybe TRBD2 (8 bases). Germline CDR1 reads MDHEN; CDR2 reads SYDVKM. The CDR3 is 17 amino acids. V lost 6 bases and J lost 2, with 20 bases in between. The CDR3 reads CASSTPSGRGPYNEQFF. The CDR3 nucleotides are TGTGCCAGCAGCACCCCTTCCGGGAGGGGGCCCTACAATGAGCAGTTCTTC.

This rearrangement joins TRBV5-1 to TRBJ1-3; 9 bases line up with TRBD1. V lost 2 bases to trimming and J lost 0 bases; unmatched junction nucleotides: 9. In germline, CDR1 is SGHRS, CDR2 YFSETQ. The CDR3 extends over 18 amino acids. The CDR3 sequence: CASSFTGTGKSSGNTIYF. The CDR3 DNA is TGCGCCAGCAGCTTCACCGGGACAGGGAAGAGCTCTGGAAACACCATATATTTT.

This rearrangement joins TRBV19 to TRBJ1-5, with D unclear. V was pared by 3 bases and J by 1 base, with 10 bases between. The CDR3 has 15 amino acids. Germline V gives CDR1 LNHDA, CDR2 SQIVND (reference sequence). CDR3 region: CASSITGPSNQPQHF. The CDR3 region has the DNA TGTGCCAGTAGTATTACTGGGCCCAGCAATCAGCCCCAGCATTTT.

CDR3 loop: CATVRPGHATNEKLFF. DNA for the CDR3: TGTGCCACCGTCCGCCCTGGGCATGCAACTAATGAAAAACTGTTTTTT. The chain uses TRBV24-1 and TRBJ1-4, with no clear D. The germline CDR1 and CDR2 sequences are KGHDR and SFDVKD. This CDR3 region has 16 residues. V was trimmed by 9 bases and J by 0 bases, leaving 16 bases between them.

This rearrangement joins TRBV18 to TRBJ2-7, with 9 bases that match TRBD2. This CDR3 has 14 amino acids. The V gene end was trimmed by 3 bases and the J gene end by 3 bases; junction bases not matched to a gene: 3. Per germline, CDR1 KGHSH and CDR2 LQKENI. CDR3 region: CASSPTSGDYEQYF. The CDR3 nucleotides are TGTGCCAGCTCACCGACTAGCGGAGACTACGAGCAGTACTTC. Complete variable domain (other parts from reference TRBV18 and TRBJ2-7): NAGVMQNPRHLVRRRGQEARLRCSPMKGHSHVYWYRQLPEEGLKFMVYLQKENIIDESGMPKERFSAEFPKEGPSILRIQQVVRGDSAAYFCASSPTSGDYEQYFGPGTRLTVT.

This rearrangement joins TRBV28 to TRBJ2-5; no reliable D call. Per germline, CDR1 MDHEN and CDR2 SYDVKM. CDR3 length: 14 residues. V was trimmed by 5 bases and J by 0 bases, leaving 10 bases between them. This chain's CDR3 is CASSDTRDQETQYF. CDR3 coding DNA: TGTGCCAGCAGTGATACACGGGACCAAGAGACCCAGTACTTC.

The CDR3 region is CASSLRDTYEQYF. As DNA, the CDR3 is TGTGCCAGCAGCTTGCGGGACACCTACGAGCAGTACTTC. The rearrangement uses TRBV5-8 and TRBJ2-7, with a possible D match to TRBD1 (6 bases). There are 13 residues in the CDR3. V lost 1 base and J 2 bases, leaving 7 bases between the germline ends. CDR1 SGHTS and CDR2 YDEGEE come from the germline V gene.

The gene calls are TRBV5-6 and TRBJ2-3; TRBD2 might be the D (7 bases). There are 16 residues in the CDR3. Between the trimmed V and J ends, which lost 2 bases and 1 base, there was a span of 14 bases. Germline CDR1 SGHDT, CDR2 YYEEEE. This chain's CDR3 is CASSLSLGGRTDTQYF. In DNA, the CDR3 is TGTGCCAGCAGCTTAAGTCTGGGGGGGCGCACAGATACGCAGTATTTT.

V is TRBV11-2 and J is TRBJ2-5; TRBD2 aligns across 9 bases. In germline, CDR1 is SGHAT, CDR2 FQNNGV. After removal of 0 bases from V and 7 bases from J, the junction contained 0 bases not matched to a gene. This CDR3 comprises 13 residues. In DNA form, the CDR3 reads TGTGCCAGCAGCTTAGAGCGGGGGGGGACCCAGTACTTC. Its translation: CASSLERGGTQYF.

This clone turned up a few times. The V and J genes are TRBV15 and TRBJ2-7; 9 bases fit TRBD1. The CDR3 covers 16 residues. V trimming: 3 bases; J trimming: 2 bases; junction bases outside the gene matches: 8. CDR1 LNHNV and CDR2 YYDKDF come from the germline V gene (reference sequence). CDR3 in amino acids: CATSSGGGTGTYEQYF. Here the CDR3 DNA reads TGTGCCACCAGCAGTGGCGGAGGGACAGGGACCTACGAGCAGTACTTC.

The chain links TRBV7-9 to TRBJ2-5; the match to TRBD1 covers 8 bases. This CDR3 has 13 amino acids. Germline loops: CDR1 SEHNR, CDR2 FQNEAQ (reference sequence). With 5 bases clipped from V and 5 bases from J, the junction kept 4 bases outside the gene matches. CDR3 nucleotides: TGTGCCAGCAGCCCAGGGGGCCGGGAGACCCAGTACTTC. It codes for CASSPGGRETQYF.

The chain's CDR3 is CASSSGQGMGLGYTF. The CDR3 DNA reads TGCGCCAGCAGCTCGGGACAGGGAATGGGACTCGGCTACACCTTC. The chain carries TRBV5-1 and TRBJ1-2; 9 nucleotides match TRBD1. J was trimmed by 8 bases and V by 3 bases; bases with no gene match: 11. The CDR3 contains 15 residues. Germline CDR1 SGHRS, CDR2 YFSETQ.

This rearrangement joins TRBV30 to TRBJ1-1; 7 nucleotides align to TRBD1. The CDR3 extends over 14 amino acids. J was trimmed by 1 base and V by 1 base; bases with no gene match: 3. CDR1 and CDR2 from the germline V gene are GTSNPN and SVGIG (reference sequence). The CDR3 loop is CAWSGTGQNTEAFF. The CDR3 nucleotides are TGTGCCTGGAGTGGGACAGGTCAGAACACTGAAGCTTTCTTT.

A note on this clone: An end of the junction does not agree with germline; a read error may underlie this. The V call is TRBV7-7, the J call TRBJ2-3, with D possibly TRBD1 on 6 matching bases. The CDR3 is made up of 13 amino acids. Looked up from germline, CDR1 is SSHAT and CDR2 is FNYEAQ (reference sequence). Here the CDR3 reads CASSSDPGHTQYF. In DNA form, the CDR3 reads TGTGCTAGCAGCTCCGACCCGGGACACACGCAGTATTTT.

This clone was observed once. The rearrangement uses TRBV5-6 and TRBJ2-7, with 9 bases lining up with TRBD2. The CDR3 runs 14 residues. The germline V gene encodes CDR1 SGHDT and CDR2 YYEEEE. V shed 5 bases, J shed 2 bases, and the junction held 5 bases outside the gene matches. The CDR3 region is CASSPIAGAYEQYF. Written as DNA, the CDR3 is TGTGCCAGCAGTCCTATAGCGGGAGCCTACGAGCAGTACTTC.

The gene calls are TRBV18 and TRBJ1-1; no definite D call. The CDR3 is 15 amino acids. V gave up 5 bases and J gave up 0 bases, with 13 bases separating them. Germline lookup yields CDR1 KGHSH and CDR2 LQKENI. This CDR3 reads CASSRQHPMNTEAFF. CDR3 nucleotide sequence: TGTGCCAGCTCAAGACAACACCCCATGAACACTGAAGCTTTCTTT.

The J gene is TRBJ2-3, the V gene TRBV10-1, with D perhaps TRBD2 (6 bases). Deletions cut 3 bases from V and 2 bases from J, with 12 bases between. This CDR3 comprises 15 residues. CDR1 and CDR2 from the germline V gene are WNHNN and SYGVQD (reference sequence). The CDR3 DNA sequence: TGCGCCAGCAGTGACCCACCGGGAGACACAGATACGCAGTATTTT. This gives the protein CASSDPPGDTDTQYF.

The chain uses TRBV18 and TRBJ1-4; 7 bases match TRBD1. The V segment lost 6 bases and the J segment 7 bases; nucleotides outside the gene matches: 8. The CDR3 contains 14 residues. CDR1 is KGHSH, CDR2 LQKENI, per germline. The CDR3 coding sequence is TGTGCCAGCTCCCGAGACAGGGTCTCTGAAAAACTGTTTTTT. Protein product: CASSRDRVSEKLFF.

This clone was seen just once. This chain connects TRBV5-4 to TRBJ1-6, with D possibly matching TRBD1 (6 bases). The CDR3 is 15 amino acids. Germline V gene sequence: CDR1 SGHNT, CDR2 YYREEE (reference sequence). The V and J ends lost 3 bases and 4 bases respectively, with 11 bases between them. The CDR3 sequence is CASSYSRGYNSPLHF. CDR3 bases: TGTGCCAGCAGCTACAGCAGGGGTTATAATTCACCCCTCCACTTT.

J is TRBJ2-3 and V is TRBV6-1; 10 nucleotides line up with TRBD1. The CDR3 contains 15 residues. Trimming cost V 3 bases and J 4 bases; bases outside gene matches: 4. Germline loops: CDR1 MNHNS, CDR2 SASEGT. In DNA, the CDR3 is TGTGCCAGCAGTGATTGGGACAGGGGCTCAGATACGCAGTATTTT. This translates into CASSDWDRGSDTQYF.